The 15 T cell receptor beta chains below come from one sample, sequenced in a study of blood T cell repertoires in COVID-19. Produced via immunoSEQ multiplex PCR; TCRdb's table is partial and in-frame only. The table has under 150,000 clones, roughly 90% seen once; the top ten hold approximately 2.4%. Sequencing was done on a sample of peripheral blood. These receptors were taken from a human donor in a cohort sampled during active COVID-19.

The V gene is TRBV28, the J gene TRBJ1-4; D gene unclear. This CDR3 has 14 residues. Between the trimmed V and J ends, which lost 7 bases and 8 bases, there was a span of 17 bases. Germline loops: CDR1 MDHEN, CDR2 SYDVKM. Written as DNA, the CDR3 is TGTGCCAGCAACCAGCGGCAGGCTGGCGAAAAACTGTTTTTT. It is translated as CASNQRQAGEKLFF.

This chain links TRBV30 with TRBJ2-3, with TRBD2 matching 9 bases. This CDR3 region has 17 residues. After removal of 2 bases from V and 1 base from J, the junction contained 10 bases not matched to a gene. The germline V gene encodes CDR1 GTSNPN and CDR2 SVGIG (reference sequence). The DNA for the CDR3 is TGTGCCTGGAGTCAGAGCGGGGGGTTCCCTGGCACAGATACGCAGTATTTT. Protein: CAWSQSGGFPGTDTQYF. Using reference TRBV30 and TRBJ2-3 for the parts outside the CDR3, the full variable domain is SQTIHQWPATLVQPVGSPLSLECTVEGTSNPNLYWYRQAAGRGLQLLFYSVGIGQISSEVPQNLSASRPQDRQFILSSKKLLLSDSGFYLCAWSQSGGFPGTDTQYFGPGTRLTVL.

The V and J genes are TRBV7-3 and TRBJ2-7; maybe TRBD1 (5 bases). Germline loops: CDR1 SGHTA, CDR2 FQGTGA. The CDR3 is made up of 15 amino acids. V lost 1 base, J lost 5 bases, and 15 bases lay in between. CDR3 coding DNA: TGTGCCAGCAGCTTAAGTGGGTCAGGGCCCCACGAGCAGTACTTC. This codes for CASSLSGSGPHEQYF.

This clone was recorded once. V gene TRBV28 combines with J gene TRBJ1-5, with TRBD1 matching over 8 bases. The CDR3 loop spans 15 amino acids. Germline V gene sequence: CDR1 MDHEN, CDR2 SYDVKM. V lost 6 bases to trimming and J lost 4 bases; unmatched junction nucleotides: 8. This chain's CDR3 is CASRRWTGTNQPQHF. The CDR3 DNA sequence: TGTGCCAGCAGACGATGGACAGGGACAAATCAGCCCCAGCATTTT.

This chain joins TRBV7-9 and TRBJ2-1; perhaps TRBD2 as D (6 bases). V was pared by 6 bases and J by 7 bases, with 19 bases between. The V gene's germline CDR1 is SEHNR and CDR2 FQNEAQ (reference sequence). CDR3 size: 15 residues. The CDR3 sequence is CASRSTSYYGNEQFF. The CDR3 nucleotides read TGTGCCAGCAGGTCTACTAGCTATTATGGGAATGAGCAGTTCTTC.

V usage is TRBV28 and J usage is TRBJ1-6, with 9 bases that match TRBD1. V lost 5 bases and J lost 0; bases outside the gene matches: 5. The CDR3 length is 17 residues. Germline V lookup: CDR1 MDHEN, CDR2 SYDVKM. CDR3 residues: CASSLTGGSSYNSPLHF. The CDR3 DNA is TGTGCCAGCAGTCTGACAGGGGGGAGCTCCTATAATTCACCCCTCCACTTT.

V gene TRBV6-5 combines with J gene TRBJ2-7; perhaps TRBD1 as D (5 bases). The ends were cut back, 6 bases at V and 2 bases at J, with 11 bases in the middle. This CDR3 comprises 13 residues. Germline lookup yields CDR1 MNHEY and CDR2 SVGAGI. In DNA form, the CDR3 reads TGTGCCAGCAGAGACAGTGCGACCTACGAGCAGTACTTC. It translates to CASRDSATYEQYF.

The gene calls are TRBV18 and TRBJ1-4, with D perhaps matching TRBD1 (5 bases). The length of the CDR3 is 15 residues. The V gene lost 4 bases and the J gene lost 0 bases, with 9 bases spanning the gap. Germline values: CDR1 KGHSH, CDR2 LQKENI. The CDR3 is CASSQRQSTNEKLFF. CDR3 bases: TGTGCCAGCTCACAACGACAGTCAACTAATGAAAAACTGTTTTTT.

The chain recombines TRBV7-8 with TRBJ2-3; 12 bases fit TRBD2. Germline V gene data show CDR1 as SGHVS and CDR2 as FQNEAQ. With V trimmed by 8 bases and J by 3 bases, 9 bases remained unmatched. The CDR3 loop spans 16 amino acids. The CDR3 DNA reads TGTGCCAGCTATGGGGCTAGCGGGAGGGAGACAGATACGCAGTATTTT. Translation: CASYGASGRETDTQYF.

The V gene is TRBV9, the J gene TRBJ2-2; a weak D match, TRBD1 (5 bases). This CDR3 region has 13 residues. The germline V gene encodes CDR1 SGDLS and CDR2 YYNGEE. Deletions cut 4 bases from V and 7 bases from J, with 11 bases between. The CDR3 nucleotides are TGTGCCAGCAGCCCAACAGGCGACGGGGAGCTGTTTTTT. This gives the protein CASSPTGDGELFF. The variable domain in full, completed from reference TRBV9 and TRBJ2-2, reads DSGVTQTPKHLITATGQRVTLRCSPRSGDLSVYWYQQSLDQGLQFLIQYYNGEERAKGNILERFSAQQFPDLHSELNLSSLELGDSALYFCASSPTGDGELFFGEGSRLTVL.

The V and J genes are TRBV28 and TRBJ2-4; 9 nucleotides align to TRBD1. With V trimmed by 4 bases and J by 0 bases, 7 bases remained unmatched. Germline CDR1 is MDHEN and CDR2 is SYDVKM. The CDR3 runs 17 residues. This chain's CDR3 is CASSSPGQGIAKNIQYF. CDR3 DNA sequence: TGTGCCAGCAGTTCACCCGGACAGGGGATAGCCAAAAACATTCAGTACTTC.

The chain has TRBV7-9 and TRBJ2-5, with 8 positions matching TRBD1. V dropped 2 bases and J dropped 4; count of bases not matched to a gene: 12. CDR1 SEHNR and CDR2 FQNEAQ come from the germline V gene (reference sequence). The CDR3 spans 17 residues. The CDR3 here is CASSLLVGQGALETQYF. The CDR3 nucleotides read TGTGCCAGCAGCTTACTCGTTGGTCAGGGGGCTTTAGAGACCCAGTACTTC.

This sequence joins TRBV6-1 and TRBJ2-1, with a tentative D call TRBD2 (5 bases). CDR3 length: 17 residues. Germline lookup yields CDR1 MNHNS and CDR2 SASEGT. V gave up 2 bases and J gave up 0 bases, with 14 bases separating them. DNA for the CDR3: TGTGCCAGCAGTGAACTGGACTCTCGGAGCTCCTACAATGAGCAGTTCTTC. Its protein product is CASSELDSRSSYNEQFF.

J is TRBJ2-7 and V is TRBV6-2 or TRBV6-3; TRBD2 agrees at 7 bases. V shed 6 bases and J 1 base; nucleotides not matched to a gene: 9. This CDR3 has 15 residues. Germline lookup yields CDR1 MNHEY and CDR2 SVGEGT. CDR3 sequence reads: CASSTRLASSYEQYF. The CDR3 DNA reads TGTGCCAGCAGCACCCGACTAGCAAGTTCCTACGAGCAGTACTTC.

This clone occurred once. The rearrangement uses TRBV29-1 and TRBJ1-5; TRBD1 might be the D (6 bases). The germline CDR1 and CDR2 sequences are SQVTM and ANQGSEA. V was trimmed by 5 bases and J by 6 bases, leaving 14 bases between them. CDR3 length equals 13 residues. The CDR3 nucleotides read TGCAGCGTTTCGGGGGGCGAGAGTCAGCCCCAGCATTTT. This sequence encodes CSVSGGESQPQHF.